Below, 11 T cell receptor beta chains from the same sample are listed, as sequenced in a study of blood T cell repertoires in COVID-19 (dated by TCRdb to 2018 to 2020). Libraries were constructed by the immunoSEQ multiplex PCR assay. TCRdb limited this immuneACCESS table to in-frame rearrangements with V and J called. A share of clones is missing; checked studies link under half to unresolved V genes, and the rest is unexplained. The sample contains 400,000 to 450,000 clones, approximately 90% of them found a single time. Jointly, the top ten make up 0.75% to 0.85% of the sample. The sample taken for sequencing was peripheral blood. The receptor set was obtained from a man aged 18-30 years with COVID-19, enrolled during active disease.

This chain uses TRBV30 with TRBJ2-1, with 11 bases lining up with TRBD2. The germline V gene has CDR1 GTSNPN and CDR2 SVGIG (reference sequence). CDR3 length: 20 residues. Trimming cost V 2 bases and J 4 bases; bases outside gene matches: 19. CDR3 nucleotide sequence: TGTGCCTGGAGTTCCAAGCGACACTACCGTGGGACTAGCGGATACAATGAGCAGTTCTTC. Amino acids: CAWSSKRHYRGTSGYNEQFF.

The chain uses TRBV14 and TRBJ2-5, with TRBD1 matching 9 bases. The CDR3 runs to 14 residues. CDR1 is SGHDN and CDR2 is FVKESK in the germline V gene. After removal of 3 bases from V and 5 bases from J, the junction contained 4 bases not matched to a gene. CDR3: CASSHGTGRETQYF. The CDR3 region has the DNA TGTGCCAGCAGCCACGGGACAGGGCGGGAGACCCAGTACTTC.

The chain links TRBV10-3 to TRBJ2-7, with 8 bases identical to TRBD1. The CDR3 consists of 15 residues. The germline CDR1 and CDR2 sequences are ENHRY and SYGVKD. V was clipped by 3 bases and J by 9 bases; unmatched bases: 13. CDR3 bases: TGTGCCATCAGTGAACCAAGACAGGGGTCCAGAGGGCAGTACTTC. Protein: CAISEPRQGSRGQYF.

The chain employs TRBV7-6 and TRBJ2-7, with 10 bases fitting TRBD1. The V gene end was trimmed by 6 bases and the J gene end by 5 bases; junction bases not matched to a gene: 13. Germline V gives CDR1 SGHVS, CDR2 FNYEAQ. The CDR3 is made up of 16 amino acids. The CDR3 protein is CASSRTGGSRGNEQYF. CDR3 in DNA: TGTGCCAGCAGTAGGACAGGGGGGAGTCGTGGTAACGAGCAGTACTTC.

In its sample, this clone was seen once. As DNA, the CDR3 is TGCGCCAGCAGCCCGACGGGACTAGCGGGGGGGCGAGATACGCAGTATTTT. Translating it yields CASSPTGLAGGRDTQYF. V gene TRBV4-1 combines with J gene TRBJ2-3; 16 bases fit TRBD2. Unmatched junction bases numbered 6, after V lost 4 bases and J lost 5 bases. The CDR3 totals 17 residues. CDR1 is MGHRA, CDR2 YSYEKL, per germline.

The V and J genes are TRBV2 and TRBJ1-1; D is unclear. Looked up from germline, CDR1 is SNHLY and CDR2 is FYNNEI. Trimming left V 3 bases short and J 5 bases short, with 4 bases between. The CDR3 contains 11 residues. The CDR3: CASSDETEAFF. The CDR3 DNA reads as TGTGCCAGCAGTGATGAGACTGAAGCTTTCTTT.

CDR3 coding DNA: TGTGCCAGCAGATCAACGGAGCAGGGCAGTTACGAGCAGTACTTC. It encodes CASRSTEQGSYEQYF. V and J are TRBV3-1 (or the pseudogene TRBV3-2) and TRBJ2-7, with D possibly being TRBD1 (5 bases). CDR1 is LGHDT, CDR2 YNNKEL, per germline (reference sequence). The CDR3 is made up of 15 amino acids. Trimming removed 6 bases from V and 4 bases from J, with 19 bases in between.

The gene calls are TRBV6-5 and TRBJ1-1, with TRBD1 matching 7 bases. The CDR3 is 15 residues long. J gave up 0 bases and V 6 bases, and 7 bases lay outside the gene matches. Germline V gene sequence: CDR1 MNHEY, CDR2 SVGAGI. DNA for the CDR3: TGTGCCAGCAGCCTATCAGGGGGGATGAACACTGAAGCTTTCTTT. Translated, it gives CASSLSGGMNTEAFF.

The chain employs TRBV11-2 and TRBJ2-5; D is unresolved. The CDR3 length is 16 residues. CDR1 is SGHAT, CDR2 FQNNGV, per germline. V was shortened by 1 base and J by 4 bases, with 16 bases between the two germline ends. The CDR3 protein is CASSLGFLVVRETQYF. The CDR3 nucleotides read TGTGCCAGCAGCTTAGGTTTCCTAGTTGTCCGAGAGACCCAGTACTTC.

J is TRBJ1-3 and V is TRBV2; D ambiguous. The CDR3 consists of 15 residues. From germline, CDR1 is SNHLY and CDR2 FYNNEI. With 5 bases removed from V and 0 bases from J, the gap between germline ends came to 11 bases. CDR3 nucleotide sequence: TGTGCCAGCAGTCCCGGCGGCAGCTCTGGAAACACCATATATTTT. This gives the protein CASSPGGSSGNTIYF. Together with reference TRBV2 and TRBJ1-3, the CDR3 gives the full variable domain: EPEVTQTPSHQVTQMGQEVILRCVPISNHLYFYWYRQILGQKVEFLVSFYNNEISEKSEIFDDQFSVERPDGSNFTLKIRSTKLEDSAMYFCASSPGGSSGNTIYFGEGSWLTVV.

With respect to this clone: The sample holds other DNA sequences that translate to the same CDR3. This chain connects TRBV7-9 to TRBJ2-2; no clear D. There are 12 residues in the CDR3. V was trimmed by 5 bases and J by 1 base, leaving 2 bases between them. CDR1 is SEHNR and CDR2 is FQNEAQ in the germline V gene (reference sequence). The DNA for the CDR3 is TGTGCCAGCAGCCTGAACACCGGGGAGCTGTTTTTT. Translated, it gives CASSLNTGELFF.